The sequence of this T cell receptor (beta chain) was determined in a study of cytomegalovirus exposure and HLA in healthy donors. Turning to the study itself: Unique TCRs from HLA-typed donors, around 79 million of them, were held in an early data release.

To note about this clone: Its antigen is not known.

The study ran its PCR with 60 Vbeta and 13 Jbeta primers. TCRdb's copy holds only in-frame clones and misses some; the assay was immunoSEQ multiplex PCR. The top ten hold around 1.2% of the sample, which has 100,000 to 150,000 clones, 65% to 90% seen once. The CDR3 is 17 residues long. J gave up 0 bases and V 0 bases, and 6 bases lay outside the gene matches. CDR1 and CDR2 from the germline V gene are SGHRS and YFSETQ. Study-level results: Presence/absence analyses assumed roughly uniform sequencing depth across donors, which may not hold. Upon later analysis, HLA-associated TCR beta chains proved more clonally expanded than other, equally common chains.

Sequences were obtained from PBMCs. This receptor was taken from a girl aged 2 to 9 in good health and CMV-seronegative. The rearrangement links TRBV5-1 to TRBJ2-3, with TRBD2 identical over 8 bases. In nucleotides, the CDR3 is TGCGCCAGCAGCTTGGCCGGGGGGGCGGTTAGCACAGATACGCAGTATTTT. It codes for CASSLAGGAVSTDTQYF.